This TCR beta chain was identified in a study of blood T cell repertoires in COVID-19. The sample holds a few counts of this clone. Germline CDR1 reads SNHLY; CDR2 reads FYNNEI. Unmatched junction bases numbered 4, after V lost 5 bases and J lost 4 bases. CDR3 length: 13 amino acids. Measured with immunoSEQ multiplex PCR; TCRdb has only the in-frame clones, and not every one. The repertoire holds tens of thousands of clones, with roughly 82% as singletons. The receptor's source is a woman aged 55-70 years with acute or convalescent COVID-19. This sequence joins TRBV2 and TRBJ1-2; TRBD1 agrees at 7 bases. The sequencing input was peripheral blood. The CDR3 loop reads CASSPDRFYGYTF. CDR3 DNA: TGTGCCAGCAGTCCGGACAGGTTCTATGGCTACACCTTC.